This T cell receptor beta chain is drawn from a study of cytomegalovirus exposure and HLA in healthy donors. The CDR3 is 16 residues long. Trimming cost V 0 bases and J 0 bases, with 10 bases left between them. The germline CDR1 and CDR2 sequences are SGHRS and YFSETQ. This clone was picked up a small number of times. Antigen unknown. The PCR had 60 Vbeta and 13 Jbeta primers. Produced via immunoSEQ multiplex PCR; TCRdb's table is partial and in-frame only. In the table there are tens of thousands of clones, 55% to 65% of which are singletons. The study's findings and limits: Several of the most significant clusters appeared, in a later analysis, to be linked to common viral pathogens.

The chain combines TRBV5-1 with TRBJ1-3; no reliable D call. This receptor was obtained from a woman in her 50s in good health and CMV-seronegative. Sequenced material: PBMCs. The CDR3 nucleotides are TGCGCCAGCAGCTTGGAGGGCGGGTTCTCTGGAAACACCATATATTTT. Translated, it gives CASSLEGGFSGNTIYF.